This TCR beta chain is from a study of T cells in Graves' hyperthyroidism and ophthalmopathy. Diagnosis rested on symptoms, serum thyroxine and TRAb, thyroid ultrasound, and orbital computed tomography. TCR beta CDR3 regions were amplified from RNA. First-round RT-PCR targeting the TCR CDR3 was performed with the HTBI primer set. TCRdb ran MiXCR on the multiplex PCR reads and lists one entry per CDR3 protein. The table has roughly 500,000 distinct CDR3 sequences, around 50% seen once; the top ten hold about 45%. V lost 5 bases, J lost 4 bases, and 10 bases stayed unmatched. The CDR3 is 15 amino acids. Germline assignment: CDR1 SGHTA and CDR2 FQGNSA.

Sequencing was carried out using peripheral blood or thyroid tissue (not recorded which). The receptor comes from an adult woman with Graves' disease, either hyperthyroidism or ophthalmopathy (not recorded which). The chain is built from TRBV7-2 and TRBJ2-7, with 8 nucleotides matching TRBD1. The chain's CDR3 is CASSPVPGQAYEQYF. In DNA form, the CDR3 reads TGTGCCAGCAGCCCAGTCCCGGGACAGGCGTACGAGCAGTACTTC. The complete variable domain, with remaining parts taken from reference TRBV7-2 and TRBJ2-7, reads GAGVSQSPSNKVTEKGKDVELRCDPISGHTALYWYRQSLGQGLEFLIYFQGNSAPDKSGLPSDRFSAERTGGSVSTLTIQRTQQEDSAVYLCASSPVPGQAYEQYFGPGTRLTVT.